A selection of T cell receptor beta chains follows, all from one sample in a study of shared clonotypes between healthy human individuals. Libraries were prepared by immunoSEQ multiplex PCR; TCRdb keeps only in-frame clonotypes and omits some of them. Among around 1.5 million clones, 98% were seen once, and the ten largest hold about 0.45%. Sequences were obtained from naive CD4+ T cells sorted from blood. Every receptor here comes from a man under 40 in good health. CDR3s include the opening cysteine and the closing phenylalanine or tryptophan. The D gene is left open where the match is weak. Rows give clone size only sometimes, using once, few, many, or a class for an expanded clone.

TRBJ2-1	TRBV5-4	-	TRBD2	TGTGCCAGCAGCCTTACTAGCGGGGGGCCCTCCTCCTACAATGAGCAGTTCTTC	CASSLTSGGPSSYNEQFF
TRBJ1-1	TRBV7-9	-	-	TGTGCCAGCAGCTTAAAACAGACCTACACTGAAGCTTTCTTT	CASSLKQTYTEAFF
TRBJ1-2	TRBV5-1	once	-	TGCGCCAGCAGCTTGAGAGGGGACTATGGCTACACCTTC	CASSLRGDYGYTF
TRBJ1-1	TRBV5-4	-	-	TGTGCCAGCAGCTTCGACGTCCAAAGGGCTCAGGCTTTCTTT	CASSFDVQRAQAFF
TRBJ2-6	TRBV29-1	-	TRBD1	TGCAGCGTTGAGACAGGGCCTCTATCGGGGGCCAACGTCCTGACTTTC	CSVETGPLSGANVLTF
TRBJ1-3	TRBV2	-	TRBD1	TGTGCCAGCAGTCGGGACAGCCTCTCTGGAAACACCATATATTTT	CASSRDSLSGNTIYF
TRBJ2-5	TRBV7-8	-	-	TGTGCCAGCAGCTTAGGAAGGGGAACAGAGACCCAGTACTTC	CASSLGRGTETQYF
TRBJ2-1	TRBV5-5	-	-	TGTGCCAGCAGCTTGGGTCCAGGGAACAATGAGCAGTTCTTC	CASSLGPGNNEQFF
TRBJ2-2	TRBV19	-	-	TGTGCCAGTAGTCTACTAGGCACCGGGGAGCTGTTTTTT	CASSLLGTGELFF
TRBJ2-3	TRBV2	-	-	TGTGCCAGCACCGCGACAACGGGAGCTTCAGATACGCAGTATTTT	CASTATTGASDTQYF
TRBJ1-3	TRBV18	-	-	TGTGCCAGCTCACCAGGGGTGTCTGGAAACACCATATATTTT	CASSPGVSGNTIYF
TRBJ2-3	TRBV19	-	-	TGTGCCAGTAGTGGATGGGGCGATACGCAGTATTTT	CASSGWGDTQYF
TRBJ2-1	TRBV7-2	-	TRBD2	TGTGCCAGCAGCCCCTCCGGGGGGACTAGCGGGAGACGGGACAATGAGCAGTTCTTC	CASSPSGGTSGRRDNEQFF
TRBJ2-5	TRBV30	-	-	TGTGCCTGGAGTGTACTGGGAGCAGTAGAGACCCAGTACTTC	CAWSVLGAVETQYF
TRBJ2-3	TRBV18	-	-	TGTGCCAGCTCACCGGGTACCTCCACAGATACGCAGTATTTT	CASSPGTSTDTQYF
TRBJ2-2	TRBV7-9	-	-	TGTGCCAGCAGTTCCCGGGCCGGGGAGCTGTTTTTT	CASSSRAGELFF
TRBJ2-7	TRBV19	-	-	TGTGCCAGTAGTATTTTGGGGCGGACCTACGAGCAGTACTTC	CASSILGRTYEQYF
TRBJ2-7	TRBV19	-	-	TGTGCCAGTAGTATTGCAGCCCACTCCTACGAGCAGTACTTC	CASSIAAHSYEQYF
TRBJ2-7	TRBV29-1	-	TRBD2	TGCAGCGTTTCCCGACCAACCCTAGCGGGAGTCGAGCAGTACTTC	CSVSRPTLAGVEQYF
TRBJ2-1	TRBV2	-	-	TGTGCCAGCAGTGAAAGTGGGTACAATGAGCAGTTCTTC	CASSESGYNEQFF
TRBJ2-7	TRBV18	-	-	TGTGCCAGCTCACCGGGGGGTACTTACGAGCAGTACTTC	CASSPGGTYEQYF
TRBJ2-7	TRBV11-3	-	-	TGTGCCAGCAGCTTAGATGGGCCGACGGGGGAGCAGTACTTC	CASSLDGPTGEQYF
TRBJ1-5	TRBV12-5	-	-	TGTGCTAGTGGTTTGCGTCGCCGGGAAGCAAATCAGCCCCAGCATTTT	CASGLRRREANQPQHF
TRBJ1-2	TRBV28	-	-	TGTGCCAGCAGTGGGGGGTGGGACTATGGCTACACCTTC	CASSGGWDYGYTF
TRBJ2-5	TRBV6-1	-	-	TGTGCCAGCAGTAGGGACACACAAGAGACCCAGTACTTC	CASSRDTQETQYF
TRBJ2-2	TRBV28	-	TRBD2	TGTGCCAGCAGTTTGTTTAGCGGGAGTAACACCGGGGAGCTGTTTTTT	CASSLFSGSNTGELFF
TRBJ2-1	TRBV4-2	once	TRBD1	TGTGCCAGCAGCCAAGCACCAACCAGGGGGCGAGGGAACAATGAGCAGTTCTTC	CASSQAPTRGRGNNEQFF
TRBJ1-5	TRBV19	-	-	TGTGCCAGTAGTATATGGGGGGGTAGCAATCAGCCCCAGCATTTT	CASSIWGGSNQPQHF